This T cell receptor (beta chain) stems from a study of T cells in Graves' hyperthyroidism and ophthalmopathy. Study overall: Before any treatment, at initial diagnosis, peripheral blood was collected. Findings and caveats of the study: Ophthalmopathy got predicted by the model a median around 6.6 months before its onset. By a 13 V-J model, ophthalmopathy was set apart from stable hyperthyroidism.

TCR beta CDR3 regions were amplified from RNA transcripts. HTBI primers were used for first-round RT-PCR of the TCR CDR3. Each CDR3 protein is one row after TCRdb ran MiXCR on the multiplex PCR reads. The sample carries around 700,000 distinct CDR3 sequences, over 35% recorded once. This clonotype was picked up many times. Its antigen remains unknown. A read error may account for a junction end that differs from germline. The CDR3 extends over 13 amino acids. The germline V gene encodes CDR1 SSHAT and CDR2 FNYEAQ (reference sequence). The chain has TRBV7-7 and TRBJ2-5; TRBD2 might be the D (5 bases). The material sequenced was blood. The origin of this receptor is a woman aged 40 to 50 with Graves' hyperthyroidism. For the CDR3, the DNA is TGTGCTAGCAGCTTATCGGGGTATGAGACCCAGTACTTC. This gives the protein CASSLSGYETQYF.